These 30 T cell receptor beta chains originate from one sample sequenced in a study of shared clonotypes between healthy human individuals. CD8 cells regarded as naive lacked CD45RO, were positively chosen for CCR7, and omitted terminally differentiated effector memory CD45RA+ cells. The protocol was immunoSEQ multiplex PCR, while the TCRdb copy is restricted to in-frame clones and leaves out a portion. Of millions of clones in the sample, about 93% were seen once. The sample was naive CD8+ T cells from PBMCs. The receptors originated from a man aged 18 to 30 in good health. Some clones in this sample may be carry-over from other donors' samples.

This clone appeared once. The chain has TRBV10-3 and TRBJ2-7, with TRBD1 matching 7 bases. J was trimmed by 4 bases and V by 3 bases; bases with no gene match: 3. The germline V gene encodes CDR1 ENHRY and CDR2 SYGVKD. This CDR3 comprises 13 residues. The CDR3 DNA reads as TGTGCCATCAGTGACCGACAGGGATACGAGCAGTACTTC. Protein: CAISDRQGYEQYF.

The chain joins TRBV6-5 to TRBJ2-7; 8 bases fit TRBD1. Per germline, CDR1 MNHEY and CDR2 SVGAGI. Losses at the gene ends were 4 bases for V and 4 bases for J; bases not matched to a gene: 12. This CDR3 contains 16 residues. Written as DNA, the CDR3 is TGTGCCAGCAGTTTTTTCCTGCCGGGACAGGCGTACGAGCAGTACTTC. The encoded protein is CASSFFLPGQAYEQYF.

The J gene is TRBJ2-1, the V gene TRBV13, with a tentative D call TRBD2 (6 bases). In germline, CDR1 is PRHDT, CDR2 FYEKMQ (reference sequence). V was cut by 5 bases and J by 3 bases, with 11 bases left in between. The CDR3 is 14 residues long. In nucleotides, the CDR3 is TGTGCCAGCAGCCAACCCGGGAGCTACAATGAGCAGTTCTTC. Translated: CASSQPGSYNEQFF.

For the CDR3, the DNA is TGTGCCAGCAGCTTCGGCCCCGGGACAGGGGATACTGAAGCTTTCTTT. Protein: CASSFGPGTGDTEAFF. V is TRBV11-2 and J is TRBJ1-1, with 10 bases identical to TRBD1. The CDR3 totals 16 residues. Germline values: CDR1 SGHAT, CDR2 FQNNGV. V dropped 3 bases and J dropped 5; count of bases not matched to a gene: 9.

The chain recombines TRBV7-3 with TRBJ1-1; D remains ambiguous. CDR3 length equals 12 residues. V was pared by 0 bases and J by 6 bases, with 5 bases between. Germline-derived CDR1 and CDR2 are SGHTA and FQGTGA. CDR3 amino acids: CASSLTGPEAFF. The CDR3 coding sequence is TGTGCCAGCAGCTTAACCGGGCCTGAAGCTTTCTTT. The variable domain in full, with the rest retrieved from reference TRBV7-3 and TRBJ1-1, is GAGVSQTPSNKVTEKGKYVELRCDPISGHTALYWYRQSLGQGPEFLIYFQGTGAADDSGLPNDRFFAVRPEGSVSTLKIQRTERGDSAVYLCASSLTGPEAFFGQGTRLTVV.

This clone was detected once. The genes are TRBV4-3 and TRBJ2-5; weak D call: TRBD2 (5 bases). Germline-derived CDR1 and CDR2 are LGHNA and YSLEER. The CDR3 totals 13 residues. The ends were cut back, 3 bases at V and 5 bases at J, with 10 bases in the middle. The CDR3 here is CASSHGLRETQYF. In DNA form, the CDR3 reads TGCGCCAGCAGCCATGGACTCCGGGAGACCCAGTACTTC.

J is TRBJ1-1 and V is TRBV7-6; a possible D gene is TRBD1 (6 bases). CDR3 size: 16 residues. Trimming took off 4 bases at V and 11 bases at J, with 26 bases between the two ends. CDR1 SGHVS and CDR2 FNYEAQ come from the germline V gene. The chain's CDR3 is CASSSPVGASALEAFF. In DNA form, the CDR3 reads TGTGCCAGCAGCTCACCGGTGGGGGCCTCGGCCCTAGAGGCTTTCTTT.

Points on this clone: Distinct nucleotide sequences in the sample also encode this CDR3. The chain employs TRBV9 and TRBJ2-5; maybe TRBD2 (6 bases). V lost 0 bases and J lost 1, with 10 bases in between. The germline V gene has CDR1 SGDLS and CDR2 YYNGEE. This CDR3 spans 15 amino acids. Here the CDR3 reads CASSVGGGTQETQYF. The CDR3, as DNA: TGTGCCAGCAGCGTAGGTGGCGGGACCCAAGAGACCCAGTACTTC.

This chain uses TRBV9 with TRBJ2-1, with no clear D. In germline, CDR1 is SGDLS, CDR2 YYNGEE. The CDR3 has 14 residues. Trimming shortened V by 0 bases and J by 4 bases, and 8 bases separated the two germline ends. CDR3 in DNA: TGTGCCAGCAGCGTAGATCCTCGTTACAATGAGCAGTTCTTC. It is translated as CASSVDPRYNEQFF.

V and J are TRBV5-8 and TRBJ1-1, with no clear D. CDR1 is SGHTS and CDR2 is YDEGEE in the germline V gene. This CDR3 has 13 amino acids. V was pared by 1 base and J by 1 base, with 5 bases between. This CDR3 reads CASSLQTNTEAFF. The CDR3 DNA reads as TGTGCCAGCAGCTTGCAGACGAACACTGAAGCTTTCTTT. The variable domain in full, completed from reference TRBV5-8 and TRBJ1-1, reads EAGVTQSPTHLIKTRGQQATLRCSPISGHTSVYWYQQALGLGLQFLLWYDEGEERNRGNFPPRFSGRQFPNYSSELNVNALELEDSALYLCASSLQTNTEAFFGQGTRLTVV.

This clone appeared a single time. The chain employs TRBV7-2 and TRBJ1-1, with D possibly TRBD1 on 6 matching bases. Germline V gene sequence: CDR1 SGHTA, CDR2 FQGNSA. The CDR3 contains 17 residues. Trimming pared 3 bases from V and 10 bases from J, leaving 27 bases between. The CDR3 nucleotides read TGTGCCAGCAGCTTTGGGTACCCTGGGACACCCCCCCGGCTAGCTTTCTTT. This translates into CASSFGYPGTPPRLAFF. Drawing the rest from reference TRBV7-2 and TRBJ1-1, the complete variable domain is GAGVSQSPSNKVTEKGKDVELRCDPISGHTALYWYRQSLGQGLEFLIYFQGNSAPDKSGLPSDRFSAERTGGSVSTLTIQRTQQEDSAVYLCASSFGYPGTPPRLAFFGQGTRLTVV.

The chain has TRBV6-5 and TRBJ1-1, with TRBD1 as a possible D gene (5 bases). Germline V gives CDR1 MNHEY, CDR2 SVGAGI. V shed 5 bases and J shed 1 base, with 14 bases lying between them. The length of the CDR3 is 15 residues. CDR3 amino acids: CASSPTDTGNTEAFF. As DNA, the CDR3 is TGTGCCAGCAGTCCTACCGACACAGGGAACACTGAAGCTTTCTTT.

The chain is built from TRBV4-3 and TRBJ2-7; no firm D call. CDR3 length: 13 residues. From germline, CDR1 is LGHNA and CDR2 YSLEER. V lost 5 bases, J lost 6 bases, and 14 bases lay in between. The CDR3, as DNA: TGCGCCAGCAGCTGGACCCCGAAGAGCGAGCAGTACTTC. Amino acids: CASSWTPKSEQYF.

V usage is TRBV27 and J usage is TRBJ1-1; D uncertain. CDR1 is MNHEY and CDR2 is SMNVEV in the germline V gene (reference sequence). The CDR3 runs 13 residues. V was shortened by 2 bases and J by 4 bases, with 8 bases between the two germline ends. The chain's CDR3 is CASSLVLSTEAFF. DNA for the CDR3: TGTGCCAGCAGTTTAGTTCTTAGCACTGAAGCTTTCTTT.

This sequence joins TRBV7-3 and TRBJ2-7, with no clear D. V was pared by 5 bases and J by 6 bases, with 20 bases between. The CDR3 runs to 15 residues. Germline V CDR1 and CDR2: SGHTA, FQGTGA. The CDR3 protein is CASSPGDTGPLEQYF. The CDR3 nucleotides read TGTGCCAGCAGCCCGGGTGATACCGGCCCCCTCGAGCAGTACTTC. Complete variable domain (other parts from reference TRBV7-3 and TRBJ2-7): GAGVSQTPSNKVTEKGKYVELRCDPISGHTALYWYRQSLGQGPEFLIYFQGTGAADDSGLPNDRFFAVRPEGSVSTLKIQRTERGDSAVYLCASSPGDTGPLEQYFGPGTRLTVT.

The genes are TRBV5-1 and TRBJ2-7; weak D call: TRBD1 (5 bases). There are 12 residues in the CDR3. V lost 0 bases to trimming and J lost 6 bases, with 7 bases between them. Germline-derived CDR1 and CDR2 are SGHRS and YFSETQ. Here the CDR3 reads CASSLGQFEQYF. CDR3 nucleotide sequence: TGCGCCAGCAGCTTGGGACAGTTCGAGCAGTACTTC.

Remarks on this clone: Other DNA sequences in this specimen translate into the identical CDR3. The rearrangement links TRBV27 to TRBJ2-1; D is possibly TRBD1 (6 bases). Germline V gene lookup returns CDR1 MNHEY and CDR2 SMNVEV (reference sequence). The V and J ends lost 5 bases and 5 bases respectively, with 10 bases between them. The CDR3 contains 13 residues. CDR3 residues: CASSLTGNNEQFF. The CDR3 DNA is TGTGCCAGCAGTCTAACAGGGAACAATGAGCAGTTCTTC.

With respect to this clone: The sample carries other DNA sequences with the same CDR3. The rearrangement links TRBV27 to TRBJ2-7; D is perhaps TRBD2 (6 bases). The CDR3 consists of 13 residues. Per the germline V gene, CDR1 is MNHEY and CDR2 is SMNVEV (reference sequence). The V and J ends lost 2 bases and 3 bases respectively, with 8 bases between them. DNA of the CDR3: TGTGCCAGCAGTTTACGGGGACTCTACGAGCAGTACTTC. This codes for CASSLRGLYEQYF.

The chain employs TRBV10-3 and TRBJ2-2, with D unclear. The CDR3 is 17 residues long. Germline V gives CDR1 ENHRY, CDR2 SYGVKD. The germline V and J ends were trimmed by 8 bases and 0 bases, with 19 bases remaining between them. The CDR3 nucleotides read TGTGCCATCGGCCTAACTTCTAGGGATCCGAACACCGGGGAGCTGTTTTTT. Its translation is CAIGLTSRDPNTGELFF.

The CDR3 sequence is CASSQLGTAREAFF. The CDR3 nucleotides read TGTGCCAGCAGCCAACTCGGGACGGCGCGTGAAGCTTTCTTT. The J gene is TRBJ1-1, the V gene TRBV4-2; D is possibly TRBD1 (5 bases). The CDR3 covers 14 residues. Germline CDR1 and CDR2: LGHNA and YNFKEQ. Trimming stripped 2 bases from V and 7 bases from J, with 14 bases between.

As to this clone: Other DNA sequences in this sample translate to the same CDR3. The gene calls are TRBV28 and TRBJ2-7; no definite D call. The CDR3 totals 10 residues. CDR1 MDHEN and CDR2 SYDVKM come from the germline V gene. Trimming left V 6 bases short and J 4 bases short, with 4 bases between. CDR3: CASSNYEQYF. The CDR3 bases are TGTGCCAGCAGCAATTACGAGCAGTACTTC.

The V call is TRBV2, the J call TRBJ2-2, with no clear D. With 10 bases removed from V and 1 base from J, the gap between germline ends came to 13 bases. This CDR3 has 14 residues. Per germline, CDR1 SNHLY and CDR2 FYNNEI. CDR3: CAILLGKNTGELFF. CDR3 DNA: TGTGCCATACTCCTGGGAAAGAACACCGGGGAGCTGTTTTTT.

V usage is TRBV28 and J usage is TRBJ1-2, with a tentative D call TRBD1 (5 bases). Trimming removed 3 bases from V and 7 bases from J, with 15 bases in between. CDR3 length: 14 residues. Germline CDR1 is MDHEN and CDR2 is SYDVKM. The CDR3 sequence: CASSFLLYRSGYTF. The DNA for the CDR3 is TGTGCCAGCAGTTTTCTCCTATACAGGAGTGGCTACACCTTC.

In DNA, the CDR3 is TGTGCCAGCTGGGGGGACAGGGACCATAACTATGGCTACACCTTC. As protein: CASWGDRDHNYGYTF. The rearrangement uses TRBV27 and TRBJ1-2; TRBD1 agrees at 9 bases. This CDR3 is 15 amino acids long. With V trimmed by 8 bases and J by 1 base, 8 bases remained unmatched. Germline CDR1 MNHEY, CDR2 SMNVEV (reference sequence).

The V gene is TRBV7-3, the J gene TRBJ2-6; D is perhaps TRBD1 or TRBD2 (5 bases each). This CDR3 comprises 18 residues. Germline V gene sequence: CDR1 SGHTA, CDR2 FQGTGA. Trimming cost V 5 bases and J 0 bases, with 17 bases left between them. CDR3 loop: CASSHGADPYSGANVLTF. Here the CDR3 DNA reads TGTGCCAGCAGCCACGGGGCGGACCCCTACTCTGGGGCCAACGTCCTGACTTTC.

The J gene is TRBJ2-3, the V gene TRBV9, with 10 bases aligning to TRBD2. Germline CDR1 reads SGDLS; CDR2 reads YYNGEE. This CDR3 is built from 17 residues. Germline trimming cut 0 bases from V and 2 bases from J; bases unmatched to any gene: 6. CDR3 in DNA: TGTGCCAGCAGCGTAGGGATAGCGGGAGGTGCCACAGATACGCAGTATTTT. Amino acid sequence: CASSVGIAGGATDTQYF.

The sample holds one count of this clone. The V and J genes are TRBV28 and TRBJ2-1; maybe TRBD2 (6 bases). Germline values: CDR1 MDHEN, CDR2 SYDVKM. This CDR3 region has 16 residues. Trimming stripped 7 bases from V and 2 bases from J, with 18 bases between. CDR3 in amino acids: CASKTLREYTYNEQFF. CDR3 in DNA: TGTGCCAGCAAAACTTTACGGGAGTACACCTACAATGAGCAGTTCTTC. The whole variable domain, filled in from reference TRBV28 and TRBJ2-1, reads DVKVTQSSRYLVKRTGEKVFLECVQDMDHENMFWYRQDPGLGLRLIYFSYDVKMKEKGDIPEGYSVSREKKERFSLILESASTNQTSMYLCASKTLREYTYNEQFFGPGTRLTVL.

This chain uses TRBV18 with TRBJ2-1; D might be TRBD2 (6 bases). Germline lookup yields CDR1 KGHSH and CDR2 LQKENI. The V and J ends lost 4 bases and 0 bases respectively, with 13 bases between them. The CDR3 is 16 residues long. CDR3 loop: CASSLIATSSYNEQFF. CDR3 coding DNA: TGTGCCAGCTCACTTATAGCGACTAGCTCCTACAATGAGCAGTTCTTC.

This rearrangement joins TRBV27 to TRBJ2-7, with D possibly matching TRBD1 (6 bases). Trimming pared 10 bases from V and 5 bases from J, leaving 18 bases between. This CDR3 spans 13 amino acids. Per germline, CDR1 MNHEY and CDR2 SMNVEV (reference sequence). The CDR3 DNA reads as TGTGCCACCGCTCGACAGGCTCCAAACGAGCAGTACTTC. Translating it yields CATARQAPNEQYF.

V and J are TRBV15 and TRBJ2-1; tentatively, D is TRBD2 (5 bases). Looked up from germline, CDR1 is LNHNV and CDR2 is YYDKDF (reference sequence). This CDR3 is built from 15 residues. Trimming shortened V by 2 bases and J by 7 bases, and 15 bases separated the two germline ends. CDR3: CATSRYTGLVNEQFF. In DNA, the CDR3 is TGTGCCACCAGCAGATACACCGGACTCGTAAATGAGCAGTTCTTC.